The rows below give T cell receptor beta chains drawn from one sample of a study of OX40 agonist ivuxolimab in advanced cancers. The data were produced by immunoSEQ multiplex PCR, yet TCRdb's version contains in-frame clones alone and is incomplete. The sample holds more than 85,000 clones; 87% are singletons and the top ten take roughly 0.5%. The material sequenced was CD4+ or CD8+ T cells sorted from blood, taken in a trial of the OX40 agonist ivuxolimab. The receptors were gathered from an adult with an advanced solid tumor such as melanoma, head and neck, liver or kidney cancer. CDR3s include the opening cysteine and the closing phenylalanine or tryptophan. The D gene is left open where the match is weak.

TRBV28,TRBJ1-4,-,CASSFTEHEKLFF,TGTGCCAGCAGTTTTACGGAACACGAAAAACTGTTTTTT
TRBV4-3,TRBJ1-4,-,CASSPTATNEKLFF,TGCGCCAGCAGTCCGACAGCAACTAATGAAAAACTGTTTTTT
TRBV7-9,TRBJ2-3,-,CASRGSSGVTDTQYF,TGTGCCAGCAGGGGGTCTAGTGGGGTCACAGATACGCAGTATTTT
TRBV10-3,TRBJ1-5,-,CAISEVGSNQPQHF,TGTGCCATCAGTGAGGTGGGTAGCAATCAGCCCCAGCATTTT
TRBV5-1,TRBJ1-2,TRBD1,CASSEGQFNYGYTF,TGCGCCAGCAGCGAGGGACAGTTTAACTATGGCTACACCTTC
TRBV2,TRBJ2-7,-,CASSERSYEQYF,TGTGCCAGCAGTGAAAGGTCCTACGAGCAGTACTTC
TRBV27,TRBJ2-5,-,CASSRLRGEETQYF,TGTGCCAGCAGTCGGTTGAGGGGGGAGGAGACCCAGTACTTC
TRBV5-1,TRBJ2-5,-,CASSLRARDGTQYF,TGCGCCAGCAGCTTAAGGGCCCGCGATGGGACCCAGTACTTC
TRBV6-6,TRBJ2-1,TRBD1,CASSGAGGNNEQFF,TGTGCCAGCAGCGGTGCAGGGGGCAACAATGAGCAGTTCTTC
TRBV6-5,TRBJ1-3,-,CASSPTAAGNTIYF,TGTGCCAGCAGTCCCACAGCCGCTGGAAACACCATATATTTT
TRBV19,TRBJ1-1,TRBD1,CASTRGSGAGTEAFF,TGTGCCAGTACCAGGGGGTCGGGGGCTGGCACTGAAGCTTTCTTT
TRBV2,TRBJ1-5,-,CASSDRGFASNQPQHF,TGTGCCAGCAGTGACCGAGGGTTTGCAAGCAATCAGCCCCAGCATTTT
TRBV5-1,TRBJ1-1,-,CASSLEERSEAFF,TGCGCCAGCAGCTTGGAAGAGAGATCTGAAGCTTTCTTT
TRBV6-1,TRBJ2-7,-,CATYSSEGSYEQYF,TGTGCCACCTACTCTAGTGAAGGGTCCTACGAGCAGTACTTC
TRBV7-9,TRBJ2-1,-,CASSLRFEGPNEQFF,TGTGCCAGCAGCTTAAGGTTTGAGGGACCCAATGAGCAGTTCTTC
TRBV7-2,TRBJ2-1,-,CASSLVGGHLNEQFF,TGTGCCAGCAGCTTAGTGGGGGGCCATCTCAATGAGCAGTTCTTC
TRBV7-2,TRBJ1-4,-,CASSSPDSQGSGKLFF,TGTGCCAGCAGCTCCCCCGACTCCCAGGGGTCGGGAAAACTGTTTTTT
TRBV5-5,TRBJ1-5,-,CASSFRLNQPQHF,TGTGCCAGCAGCTTCAGGCTCAATCAGCCCCAGCATTTT
TRBV5-5,TRBJ1-5,TRBD1,CASSLNWDSPNQPQHF,TGTGCCAGCAGCCTAAATTGGGACAGCCCAAATCAGCCCCAGCATTTT
TRBV4-1,TRBJ2-2,-,CASSQGDRTRSNTGELFF,TGCGCCAGCAGCCAAGGAGACAGAACCAGGTCGAACACCGGGGAGCTGTTTTTT
TRBV2,TRBJ2-2,-,CASSLMTLNTGELFF,TGTGCCAGCAGTCTCATGACACTTAACACCGGGGAGCTGTTTTTT
TRBV28,TRBJ2-7,-,CASSTPAMSSYEQYF,TGTGCCAGCAGTACCCCGGCGATGAGCTCCTACGAGCAGTACTTC
TRBV6-1,TRBJ2-1,-,CASKTGSYNEQFF,TGTGCCAGCAAGACCGGGTCCTACAATGAGCAGTTCTTC